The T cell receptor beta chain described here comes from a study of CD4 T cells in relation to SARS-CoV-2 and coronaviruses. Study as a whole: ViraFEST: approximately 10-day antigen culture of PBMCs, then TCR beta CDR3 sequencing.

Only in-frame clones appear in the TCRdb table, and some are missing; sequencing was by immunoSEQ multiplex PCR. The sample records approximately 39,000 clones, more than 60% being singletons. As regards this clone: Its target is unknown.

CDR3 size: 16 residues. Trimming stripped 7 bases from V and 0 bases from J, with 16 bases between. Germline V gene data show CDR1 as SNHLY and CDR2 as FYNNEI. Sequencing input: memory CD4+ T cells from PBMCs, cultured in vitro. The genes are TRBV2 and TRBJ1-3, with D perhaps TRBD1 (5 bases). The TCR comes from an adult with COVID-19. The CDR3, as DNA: TGTGCCAGCATTGGGACGGAAGGTGTCTCTGGAAACACCATATATTTT. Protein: CASIGTEGVSGNTIYF.